This T cell receptor (beta chain) was captured in a study of T cell repertoires in cytomegalovirus infection. Study information: Shared public TCR beta signatures pointed to both CMV infection and a matching HLA type.

TCRdb passed the reads through MiXCR, listing each CDR3 protein once. The table has approximately 500,000 distinct CDR3 sequences, 16% seen once. Per germline, CDR1 ENHRY and CDR2 SYGVKD. Trimming cost V 6 bases and J 0 bases, with 17 bases left between them. The CDR3 is 16 residues long. This clonotype was seen a handful of times. The TCR was taken from a human donor in good health (CMV status not recorded). Some clones in this sample may be carry-over from other donors' samples. Sequencing was performed on CD8+ T cells from PBMCs. The V gene is TRBV10-3, the J gene TRBJ1-1; maybe TRBD1 (6 bases). CDR3 protein: CAIRAQGAGMNTEAFF. Here the CDR3 DNA reads TGTGCCATCAGAGCACAGGGCGCAGGTATGAACACTGAAGCTTTCTTT.